Listed here is a single TCR beta chain. Its antigen remains unknown. The data belong to a study of response to subunit inactivated influenza vaccine. J lost 2 bases, V lost 8 bases, and 8 bases had no gene match. CDR3 size: 15 residues. From germline, CDR1 is SNHLY and CDR2 FYNNEI. TCRdb ran MiXCR on the RT-PCR reads and lists one entry per CDR3 protein. The sample lists about 480,000 distinct CDR3 sequences; 25% were seen once. Study-wide results and limits: The authors suggested that every seasonal influenza vaccination recruits few new T cells.

The chain carries TRBV2 and TRBJ2-1, with TRBD1 identical over 8 bases. The material was CD4+ T cells sorted from PBMCs, obtained 5 days after vaccination. The receptor was derived from a man in his forties or fifties who received an inactivated influenza vaccine. CDR3 bases: TGTGCCAGCGCGTTTCAGGGGGCCCCCTACAATGAGCAGTTCTTC. The encoded protein is CASAFQGAPYNEQFF.